The 22 T cell receptor beta chains below all came from one sample that was sequenced in a study of naive and memory T cell subsets. Both TRBC1 and TRBC2 were covered by a beta constant-region primer of two equimolar oligonucleotides. The ligated cDNA underwent four PCR rounds using SP2 and nested alpha and beta constant-region primers. TCRdb re-called the UMI-ligation and nested PCR reads through MiXCR, storing one row per CDR3 protein. Here the sample spans about 120,000 distinct CDR3 sequences, roughly 32% being singletons. The sequenced sample consisted of central memory CD4+ T cells from blood. The receptor source for this set is a human donor in good health.

Only a few counts were recorded for this clonotype. The chain couples TRBV6-5 to TRBJ2-3, with TRBD1 matching 9 bases. Trimming cost V 4 bases and J 2 bases; bases outside gene matches: 4. This CDR3 contains 15 residues. Germline V gene lookup returns CDR1 MNHEY and CDR2 SVGAGI. The CDR3 nucleotides read TGTGCCAGCAGTTCCGGACAGGGGCACACAGATACGCAGTATTTT. Residues: CASSSGQGHTDTQYF.

The chain recombines TRBV5-5 with TRBJ1-1; D remains ambiguous. V was cut by 0 bases and J by 4 bases, with 22 bases left in between. The CDR3 runs to 18 residues. CDR1 is SGHKS, CDR2 YYEKEE, per germline (reference sequence). CDR3 sequence: CASSLASGVSWIRTEAFF. In nucleotides, the CDR3 is TGTGCCAGCAGCTTGGCCAGCGGGGTATCTTGGATACGCACTGAAGCTTTCTTT.

This clonotype was seen a few times. The V call is TRBV7-8, the J call TRBJ2-3, with TRBD1 matching over 8 bases. CDR1 and CDR2 (germline): SGHVS, FQNEAQ. This CDR3 contains 17 residues. V shed 2 bases and J 2 bases; nucleotides not matched to a gene: 9. This chain's CDR3 is CASSLTRTGKVTDTQYF. The DNA of the CDR3 is TGTGCCAGCAGCTTAACCCGGACAGGGAAGGTCACAGATACGCAGTATTTT.

The chain recombines TRBV7-2 with TRBJ1-2; 7 positions match TRBD1. The CDR3 contains 14 residues. CDR1 SGHTA and CDR2 FQGNSA come from the germline V gene. After removal of 4 bases from V and 2 bases from J, the junction contained 4 bases not matched to a gene. The CDR3 region has the DNA TGTGCCAGCAGCTCGCAACAGGGGAACTATGGCTACACCTTC. It codes for CASSSQQGNYGYTF.

V and J are TRBV12-3 or TRBV12-4 and TRBJ1-1; TRBD1 matches 7 bases. The CDR3 covers 15 residues. Trimming cost V 6 bases and J 6 bases; bases outside gene matches: 13. The CDR3 region has the DNA TGTGCCAGCAGCCCTTCCGTGACAGGGATTGCTGAAGCTTTCTTT. This encodes CASSPSVTGIAEAFF.

The V call is TRBV7-2, the J call TRBJ2-1, with TRBD2 matching over 7 bases. In germline, CDR1 is SGHTA, CDR2 FQGNSA. The CDR3 extends over 17 amino acids. V shed 5 bases, J shed 5 bases, and the junction held 15 bases outside the gene matches. Here the CDR3 reads CASSPRRSSGANNEQFF. The CDR3 region has the DNA TGTGCCAGCAGCCCCAGGCGATCTAGCGGAGCCAACAATGAGCAGTTCTTC.

The chain recombines TRBV5-1 with TRBJ2-2; weak D call: TRBD1 (6 bases). The CDR3 has 14 residues. Trimming took off 0 bases at V and 6 bases at J, with 9 bases between the two ends. CDR1 is SGHRS, CDR2 YFSETQ, per germline. This chain's CDR3 is CASSLGPGAGELFF. Here the CDR3 DNA reads TGCGCCAGCAGCTTGGGGCCAGGGGCCGGGGAGCTGTTTTTT.

A few counts support this clonotype. The chain recombines TRBV20-1 with TRBJ2-3, with 12 positions matching TRBD1. This CDR3 is built from 17 residues. CDR1 is DFQATT and CDR2 is SNEGSKA in the germline V gene (reference sequence). Losses at the gene ends were 7 bases for V and 6 bases for J; bases not matched to a gene: 17. The chain's CDR3 is CSVHKQIRDRGLDTQYF. CDR3 nucleotides: TGCAGTGTCCATAAACAAATCCGGGACAGGGGGCTGGATACGCAGTATTTT.

This clonotype was seen a few times. The chain employs TRBV7-9 and TRBJ2-7; 12 bases map to TRBD1. CDR3 length equals 17 residues. The V gene end was trimmed by 2 bases and the J gene end by 5 bases; junction bases not matched to a gene: 10. CDR1 and CDR2 (germline): SEHNR, FQNEAQ (reference sequence). CDR3 sequence reads: CASSLSFPGQGAHEQYF. CDR3 coding DNA: TGTGCCAGCAGCTTAAGTTTTCCGGGACAGGGGGCTCACGAGCAGTACTTC.

This clonotype was recorded many times. This chain connects TRBV2 to TRBJ2-3; D remains unclear. The V end was cut by 5 bases, the J end by 4 bases, with 7 bases between. Per the germline V gene, CDR1 is SNHLY and CDR2 is FYNNEI. The CDR3 covers 12 residues. The CDR3 nucleotides are TGTGCCAGCAGTTCTAGTGCAGATACGCAGTATTTT. Its translation: CASSSSADTQYF. The whole variable domain, remainder taken from reference TRBV2 and TRBJ2-3, is EPEVTQTPSHQVTQMGQEVILRCVPISNHLYFYWYRQILGQKVEFLVSFYNNEISEKSEIFDDQFSVERPDGSNFTLKIRSTKLEDSAMYFCASSSSADTQYFGPGTRLTVL.

V usage is TRBV3-1 and J usage is TRBJ2-1; 9 positions agree with TRBD1. CDR3 length: 14 residues. After removal of 2 bases from V and 9 bases from J, the junction contained 5 bases not matched to a gene. The V gene's germline CDR1 is LGHDT and CDR2 YNNKEL (reference sequence). The CDR3 loop reads CASSQRTGVTEQFF. CDR3 DNA sequence: TGTGCCAGCAGCCAAAGGACAGGGGTAACTGAGCAGTTCTTC.

The chain couples TRBV7-3 to TRBJ1-1, with a tentative D call TRBD1 (6 bases). Germline CDR1 is SGHTA and CDR2 is FQGTGA. V lost 5 bases and J 7 bases, leaving 17 bases between the germline ends. This CDR3 is 14 amino acids long. The CDR3 coding sequence is TGTGCCAGCAGCCCCTCCGGGGGGCGAGATGAAGCTTTCTTT. Its translation: CASSPSGGRDEAFF.

The V and J genes are TRBV2 and TRBJ2-7, with D perhaps TRBD1 or TRBD2 (5 bases each). This CDR3 is 13 amino acids long. V was clipped by 6 bases and J by 6 bases, with 15 bases between them. Germline V gene lookup returns CDR1 SNHLY and CDR2 FYNNEI. CDR3 loop: CASRGDGRSEQYF. CDR3 nucleotides: TGTGCCAGCAGGGGGGACGGACGGTCCGAGCAGTACTTC.

The CDR3 here is CASSFIGSSYEQYF. For the CDR3, the DNA is TGCGCCAGCAGCTTCATCGGCAGCTCCTACGAGCAGTACTTC. The chain uses TRBV5-1 and TRBJ2-7; no clear D gene. Germline V gene lookup returns CDR1 SGHRS and CDR2 YFSETQ. The CDR3 spans 14 residues. Trimming stripped 2 bases from V and 0 bases from J, with 9 bases between.

This clonotype was counted a few times. The V gene is TRBV6-1, the J gene TRBJ2-5, with D possibly matching TRBD2 (5 bases). The CDR3 is 14 amino acids. V was pared by 6 bases and J by 2 bases, with 13 bases between. In germline, CDR1 is MNHNS, CDR2 SASEGT. CDR3 DNA sequence: TGTGCCAGCAGCCGAGGAGGCGGACAAGAGACCCAGTACTTC. It specifies CASSRGGGQETQYF.

This clonotype was seen many times. The CDR3 DNA sequence: TGTGCCAGCAGCTTGGGACTAGCGGAAGATACGCAGTATTTT. Translation gives CASSLGLAEDTQYF. This chain links TRBV6-5 with TRBJ2-3; 11 nucleotides align to TRBD2. This CDR3 region has 14 residues. The trim removed 6 bases at V and 5 bases at J, leaving 4 bases unmatched. The germline V gene has CDR1 MNHEY and CDR2 SVGAGI.

This clonotype was counted only a few times. The rearrangement uses TRBV5-1 and TRBJ2-7, with 9 bases lining up with TRBD2. The CDR3 has 16 residues. Germline CDR1 and CDR2: SGHRS and YFSETQ. The J segment lost 2 bases and the V segment lost 5 bases, leaving 11 bases of the junction unmatched. Written as DNA, the CDR3 is TGCGCCAGCAGGGCGAACCCTAGCGGGGATACCTACGAGCAGTACTTC. This codes for CASRANPSGDTYEQYF.

In this sample, this clonotype turned up a few times. The J gene is TRBJ1-4, the V gene TRBV19, with D perhaps TRBD1 (5 bases). There are 13 residues in the CDR3. The V gene's germline CDR1 is LNHDA and CDR2 SQIVND (reference sequence). Trimming pared 9 bases from V and 8 bases from J, leaving 16 bases between. In DNA form, the CDR3 reads TGTGCCAGCGGGGACGGGTCGCAAGAAAAACTGTTTTTT. Amino acid sequence: CASGDGSQEKLFF.

The table lists this clonotype with a few counts. V and J are TRBV18 and TRBJ2-7, with D possibly being TRBD2 (6 bases). V lost 3 bases and J lost 7, with 7 bases in between. CDR3 size: 11 residues. Germline V gene lookup returns CDR1 KGHSH and CDR2 LQKENI. The CDR3 nucleotides read TGTGCCAGCTCACCGGGGGGAGAGCAGTACTTC. Translation: CASSPGGEQYF.

This clonotype was seen only a few times. The chain uses TRBV2 and TRBJ1-2, with no clear D. Trimming stripped 6 bases from V and 6 bases from J, with 14 bases between. The CDR3 has 13 residues. Germline-derived CDR1 and CDR2 are SNHLY and FYNNEI. This chain's CDR3 is CASSGIQRDGYTF. CDR3 sequence (DNA): TGTGCCAGCAGCGGAATACAGCGTGATGGCTACACCTTC.

This clonotype was seen a few times. J is TRBJ1-6 and V is TRBV11-2; unclear D gene. This CDR3 comprises 15 residues. V lost 1 base to trimming and J lost 4 bases, with 8 bases between them. In germline, CDR1 is SGHAT, CDR2 FQNNGV. The CDR3 region is CASSLARHYNSPLHF. CDR3 bases: TGTGCCAGCAGCTTAGCGCGACATTATAATTCACCCCTCCACTTT.

This clonotype was seen many times. This chain links TRBV20-1 with TRBJ2-1; D is undetermined. The CDR3 length is 13 residues. Trimming took off 5 bases at V and 0 bases at J, with 8 bases between the two ends. Germline values: CDR1 DFQATT, CDR2 SNEGSKA (reference sequence). The CDR3, as DNA: TGCAGTGCTCCGAAGAGCTCCTACAATGAGCAGTTCTTC. It yields the protein CSAPKSSYNEQFF.